This entry lists 26 T cell receptor beta chains sequenced from one sample in a study of CD8 T cells in ankylosing spondylitis. TCRdb re-derived calls from the 5' RACE reads in MiXCR, one entry per CDR3 protein. The sample lists 36,000 or so distinct CDR3 sequences, 6% occurring once. Specimen: blood, either unsorted or a sorted T cell fraction (not recorded which). The source of these receptors is a male donor with ankylosing spondylitis or in good health (not recorded which).

This clonotype was seen at least ten times. V and J are TRBV29-1 and TRBJ2-4; 7 bases are shared with TRBD1. The germline gives CDR1 SQVTM, CDR2 ANQGSEA. This CDR3 is 13 amino acids long. Germline trimming cut 5 bases from V and 8 bases from J; bases unmatched to any gene: 9. This CDR3 is CSVNDRVVDIQYF. The CDR3 DNA reads as TGCAGCGTTAATGACAGGGTGGTGGACATTCAGTACTTC. Full variable domain (outside the CDR3, taken from reference TRBV29-1 and TRBJ2-4): SAVISQKPSRDICQRGTSLTIQCQVDSQVTMMFWYRQQPGQSLTLIATANQGSEATYESGFVIDKFPISRPNLTFSTLTVSNMSPEDSSIYLCSVNDRVVDIQYFGAGTRLSVL.

This clonotype was seen at least ten times. This chain connects TRBV15 to TRBJ2-3, with TRBD1 matching 10 bases. CDR1 LNHNV and CDR2 YYDKDF come from the germline V gene (reference sequence). V was clipped by 0 bases and J by 4 bases; unmatched bases: 1. The CDR3 is 15 residues long. The CDR3 loop is CATSREGTGADTQYF. The DNA of the CDR3 is TGTGCCACCAGCAGAGAGGGGACAGGGGCAGATACGCAGTATTTT.

This clonotype was counted many times. V is TRBV18 and J is TRBJ1-2; D unclear. Trimming cost V 3 bases and J 0 bases, with 5 bases left between them. The germline V gene has CDR1 KGHSH and CDR2 LQKENI. The CDR3 covers 13 residues. CDR3 bases: TGTGCCAGCTCACCTAATGCTAACTATGGCTACACCTTC. Its translation is CASSPNANYGYTF. Based on the CDR3 plus reference TRBV18 and TRBJ1-2, the full variable domain is NAGVMQNPRHLVRRRGQEARLRCSPMKGHSHVYWYRQLPEEGLKFMVYLQKENIIDESGMPKERFSAEFPKEGPSILRIQQVVRGDSAAYFCASSPNANYGYTFGSGTRLTVV.

In the case of this clonotype: A much more abundant neighbour one base away suggests this may be a read error. The chain uses TRBV7-9 and TRBJ1-2; possibly TRBD1 for D (5 bases). This CDR3 spans 11 amino acids. CDR1 and CDR2 (germline): SEHNR, FQNEAQ (reference sequence). The CDR3 spells CVSGTGYGYTF. The CDR3 DNA follows: TGTGTCAGCGGGACCGGCTATGGCTACACCTTC.

The sample holds many counts of this clonotype. The chain uses TRBV6-2 or TRBV6-3 and TRBJ1-1; D might be TRBD1 (6 bases). This CDR3 spans 13 amino acids. V lost 2 bases to trimming and J lost 9 bases, with 13 bases between them. Germline CDR1 MNHEY, CDR2 SVGEGT. The CDR3 bases are TGTGCCAGCAGTTACAACAGGGCGAATAAAGCTTTCTTT. Translating gives CASSYNRANKAFF.

Of note for this clonotype: Just one base apart from a much larger clone, this may be a read error. This sequence joins TRBV6-4 and TRBJ2-7; the D call may be TRBD1 or TRBD2 (5 bases each). Germline-derived CDR1 and CDR2 are MRHNA and SNTAGT. This CDR3 comprises 13 residues. With 9 bases removed from V and 3 bases from J, the gap between germline ends came to 15 bases. CDR3 region: CARSPGDGYEQYF. The CDR3 DNA sequence: TGTGCCAGGAGCCCCGGGGACGGCTACGAGCAGTACTTC.

This clonotype was detected many times. V gene TRBV7-6 combines with J gene TRBJ2-7; perhaps TRBD1 as D (5 bases). This CDR3 comprises 13 residues. CDR1 SGHVS and CDR2 FNYEAQ come from the germline V gene. V was clipped by 1 base and J by 5 bases, with 9 bases between them. The CDR3 sequence: CASSLDLGDEQYF. The CDR3 nucleotides are TGTGCCAGCAGCTTAGATTTAGGGGACGAGCAGTACTTC.

The J gene is TRBJ2-3, the V gene TRBV5-1; TRBD2 matches 13 bases. Germline-derived CDR1 and CDR2 are SGHRS and YFSETQ. This CDR3 spans 18 amino acids. V lost 2 bases to trimming and J lost 5 bases; unmatched junction nucleotides: 11. Written as DNA, the CDR3 is TGCGCCAGCAGCTTACTAGCGGGAGGGCCCTCGAAGGTAGATACGCAGTATTTT. It specifies CASSLLAGGPSKVDTQYF. Full variable domain (missing parts from reference TRBV5-1 and TRBJ2-3): KAGVTQTPRYLIKTRGQQVTLSCSPISGHRSVSWYQQTPGQGLQFLFEYFSETQRNKGNFPGRFSGRQFSNSRSEMNVSTLELGDSALYLCASSLLAGGPSKVDTQYFGPGTRLTVL.

This clonotype was seen many times. The chain couples TRBV5-1 to TRBJ2-3, with D tentatively TRBD2 (7 bases). Trimming took off 4 bases at V and 5 bases at J, with 20 bases between the two ends. Germline CDR1 and CDR2: SGHRS and YFSETQ. The CDR3 consists of 16 residues. This CDR3 is CASSSQGTTAGDTQYF. In DNA, the CDR3 is TGCGCCAGCAGCAGCCAGGGGACTACTGCTGGAGATACGCAGTATTTT.

This clonotype appeared many times. This rearrangement joins TRBV6-6 to TRBJ2-7; tentative D call: TRBD1 (6 bases). Germline CDR1 is MNHNY and CDR2 is SVGAGI (reference sequence). Between the trimmed V and J ends, which lost 9 bases and 6 bases, there was a span of 15 bases. The CDR3 consists of 12 residues. The CDR3 DNA follows: TGTGCCAGTACCACTGCAGGGGTCGAGCAGTACTTC. Translating it yields CASTTAGVEQYF.

The CDR3 here is CASSLAEGSSYEQYF. The CDR3 DNA reads as TGCGCCAGCAGCTTGGCCGAGGGGAGCTCCTACGAGCAGTACTTC. The V and J genes are TRBV5-1 and TRBJ2-7; D might be TRBD1 or TRBD2, each matching 5 bases. V lost 0 bases and J lost 0, with 10 bases in between. This CDR3 is built from 15 residues. CDR1 is SGHRS, CDR2 YFSETQ, per germline.

This clonotype has ten or more counts. This chain uses TRBV2 with TRBJ2-3; D unresolved. CDR1 is SNHLY, CDR2 FYNNEI, per germline. The V end was cut by 7 bases, the J end by 4 bases, with 12 bases between. This CDR3 has 13 amino acids. CDR3 protein: CASKVTSADTQYF. CDR3 DNA: TGTGCCAGCAAGGTTACCAGCGCAGATACGCAGTATTTT.

The rearrangement joins TRBV11-1 to TRBJ2-4, with TRBD2 identical over 11 bases. V dropped 5 bases and J dropped 0; count of bases not matched to a gene: 9. CDR3 size: 18 residues. The V gene's germline CDR1 is SGHAT and CDR2 FQDESV (reference sequence). This CDR3 reads CASSQLAGGKGAKNIQYF. Written as DNA, the CDR3 is TGTGCCAGCAGCCAATTAGCGGGAGGGAAGGGAGCCAAAAACATTCAGTACTTC.

This clonotype is medium-sized within its sample. The V and J genes are TRBV7-9 and TRBJ2-3, with 14 bases identical to TRBD2. J lost 4 bases, V lost 2 bases, and 11 bases had no gene match. Germline CDR1 SEHNR, CDR2 FQNEAQ (reference sequence). This CDR3 comprises 19 residues. CDR3 region: CASSLTAGTSGSLSDTQYF. The CDR3 nucleotides are TGTGCCAGCAGCTTAACGGCCGGGACTAGCGGGAGTCTTTCAGATACGCAGTATTTT.

Concerning this clonotype itself: A read error may account for a junction end that differs from germline. The rearrangement links TRBV11-2 to TRBJ2-2, with 8 bases lining up with TRBD2. The CDR3 has 15 amino acids. CDR1 and CDR2 from the germline V gene are SGHAT and FQNNGV. CDR3 residues: CTSIKAGAIAGELFF. Here the CDR3 DNA reads TGTACCAGCATCAAAGCGGGGGCTATCGCCGGGGAGCTGTTTTTT.

In this sample, this clonotype turned up many times. V is TRBV12-5 and J is TRBJ2-1; possible D gene TRBD1, 6 bases. The CDR3 extends over 15 amino acids. The ends were cut back, 3 bases at V and 5 bases at J, with 14 bases in the middle. CDR1 and CDR2 from the germline V gene are LGHNT and FRNRAP. The CDR3 loop is CASGFSRGYHNEQFF. In nucleotides, the CDR3 is TGTGCTAGTGGTTTCTCCAGGGGTTACCACAATGAGCAGTTCTTC. The whole variable domain, remainder taken from reference TRBV12-5 and TRBJ2-1, is DARVTQTPRHKVTEMGQEVTMRCQPILGHNTVFWYRQTMMQGLELLAYFRNRAPLDDSGMPKDRFSAEMPDATLATLKIQPSEPRDSAVYFCASGFSRGYHNEQFFGPGTRLTVL.

This clonotype was picked up many times. V is TRBV20-1 and J is TRBJ2-3; D possibly corresponds to TRBD2 (5 bases). The V end was cut by 6 bases, the J end by 5 bases, with 9 bases between. There are 11 residues in the CDR3. Germline lookup yields CDR1 DFQATT and CDR2 SNEGSKA (reference sequence). CDR3 sequence reads: CSAERGDTQYF. CDR3 sequence (DNA): TGCAGTGCAGAACGGGGAGATACGCAGTATTTT.

This clonotype was seen many times. The chain combines TRBV12-3 or TRBV12-4 with TRBJ2-3; 7 bases are a match to TRBD2. The CDR3 spans 15 residues. V lost 5 bases and J lost 2; bases outside the gene matches: 7. The CDR3 DNA follows: TGTGCCAGCAGTCTCCAAGCGGGGTACACAGATACGCAGTATTTT. This encodes CASSLQAGYTDTQYF.

The sample holds many counts of this clonotype. The V call is TRBV4-3, the J call TRBJ1-5, with D perhaps TRBD1 (5 bases). CDR1 and CDR2 (germline): LGHNA, YSLEER. Trimming left V 1 base short and J 4 bases short, with 11 bases between. This CDR3 comprises 15 residues. CDR3 loop: CASSQVYRTNQPQHF. Here the CDR3 DNA reads TGCGCCAGCAGCCAAGTCTACAGGACTAATCAGCCCCAGCATTTT.

Ten or more counts support this clonotype. This sequence joins TRBV4-2 and TRBJ1-6; D is unclear. Germline-derived CDR1 and CDR2 are LGHNA and YNFKEQ. CDR3 length equals 15 residues. V was shortened by 0 bases and J by 7 bases, with 10 bases between the two germline ends. In DNA form, the CDR3 reads TGTGCCAGCAGCCAAGAGTCGGCAGAAAATTCACCCCTCCACTTT. It yields the protein CASSQESAENSPLHF.

This clonotype was picked up many times. The chain recombines TRBV4-1 with TRBJ2-5, with D possibly TRBD2 on 6 matching bases. V was pared by 5 bases and J by 5 bases, with 21 bases between. The CDR3 is 16 amino acids. Germline values: CDR1 MGHRA, CDR2 YSYEKL. CDR3 bases: TGCGCCAGCAGCAACACGGGAGAGTCGTGGGAGGAGACCCAGTACTTC. Translated: CASSNTGESWEETQYF.

This clonotype was detected ten times or more. The chain combines TRBV28 with TRBJ2-5; D gene uncertain. Between the trimmed V and J ends, which lost 3 bases and 1 base, there was a span of 12 bases. Germline CDR1 MDHEN, CDR2 SYDVKM. This CDR3 spans 15 amino acids. The CDR3 loop reads CASSFRIGPQETQYF. The DNA of the CDR3 is TGTGCCAGCAGTTTCCGGATCGGTCCCCAAGAGACCCAGTACTTC.

This clonotype was seen repeatedly, ten times or more. V usage is TRBV3-1 and J usage is TRBJ2-7, with 11 nucleotides matching TRBD2. The length of the CDR3 is 15 residues. The junction had 8 bases not matched to a gene; V was cut back by 6 bases and J by 4 bases. Germline V gives CDR1 LGHDT, CDR2 YNNKEL (reference sequence). CDR3 loop: CASRPLAGERYEQYF. CDR3 in DNA: TGTGCCAGCAGACCACTAGCGGGAGAAAGGTACGAGCAGTACTTC.

This clonotype was detected ten times or more. The chain recombines TRBV4-3 with TRBJ2-1, with 11 bases lining up with TRBD1. Germline V gene sequence: CDR1 LGHNA, CDR2 YSLEER. This CDR3 comprises 16 residues. The V and J ends lost 0 bases and 6 bases, in that order; junction bases with no gene match: 4. The CDR3 protein is CASSQETGTGGNEQFF. CDR3 nucleotides: TGCGCCAGCAGCCAAGAAACCGGGACAGGGGGCAATGAGCAGTTCTTC.

At least ten counts were recorded for this clonotype. The V gene is TRBV10-3, the J gene TRBJ2-7; D unclear. Germline V gene sequence: CDR1 ENHRY, CDR2 SYGVKD. The CDR3 spans 14 residues. The V and J ends lost 4 bases and 4 bases respectively, with 14 bases between them. CDR3 nucleotides: TGTGCCATCAGTGCTTCGTCCCAGGAGTACGAGCAGTACTTC. This gives the protein CAISASSQEYEQYF.

This clonotype was seen at least ten times. The chain combines TRBV5-1 with TRBJ1-4, with D possibly being TRBD1 (6 bases). Germline CDR1 SGHRS, CDR2 YFSETQ. There are 17 residues in the CDR3. V was cut by 0 bases and J by 0 bases, with 12 bases left in between. The CDR3 spells CASSLARGLSTNEKLFF. The CDR3 nucleotides are TGCGCCAGCAGCTTGGCCAGGGGACTTTCAACTAATGAAAAACTGTTTTTT.